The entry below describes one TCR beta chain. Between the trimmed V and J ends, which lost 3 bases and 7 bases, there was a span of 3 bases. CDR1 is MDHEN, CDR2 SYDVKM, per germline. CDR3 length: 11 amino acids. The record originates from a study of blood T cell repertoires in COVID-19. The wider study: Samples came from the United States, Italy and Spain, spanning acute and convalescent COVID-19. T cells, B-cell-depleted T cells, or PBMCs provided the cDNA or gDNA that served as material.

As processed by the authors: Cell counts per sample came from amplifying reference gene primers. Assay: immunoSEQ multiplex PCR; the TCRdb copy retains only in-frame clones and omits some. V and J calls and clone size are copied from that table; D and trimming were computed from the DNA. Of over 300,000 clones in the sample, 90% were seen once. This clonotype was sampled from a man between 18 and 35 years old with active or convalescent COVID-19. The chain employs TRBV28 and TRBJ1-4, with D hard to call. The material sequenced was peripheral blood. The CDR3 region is CASSFVEKLFF. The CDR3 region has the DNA TGTGCCAGCAGTTTCGTTGAAAAACTGTTTTTT.